The 15 T cell receptor beta chains in this list originate from one sample, sequenced in a study of blood T cell repertoires in COVID-19 (dated by TCRdb to 2020 to 2022). The library came from the immunoSEQ multiplex PCR assay. This immuneACCESS table, as held by TCRdb, lists in-frame sequences with V and J called but not all clones. Of the missing ones, under half trace to an unresolved V gene in checked studies; the others have no known cause. Present in this sample are 95,000 to 150,000 clones, about 70% of which were seen just once. Approximately 2% of the sample is held by the ten biggest clonotypes. Sequencing input: peripheral blood. The receptors were gathered from a woman in her 70s with acute or convalescent COVID-19.

J is TRBJ2-7 and V is TRBV2; 8 positions agree with TRBD1. The CDR3 covers 15 residues. Germline V gene sequence: CDR1 SNHLY, CDR2 FYNNEI. V gave up 4 bases and J gave up 1 base; unmatched junction bases: 6. This CDR3 is CASSGSTGGSYEQYF. In nucleotides, the CDR3 is TGTGCCAGCAGTGGGTCTACAGGGGGGTCCTACGAGCAGTACTTC.

The chain couples TRBV28 to TRBJ2-7; 7 bases agree with TRBD1. CDR3 size: 15 residues. CDR1 MDHEN and CDR2 SYDVKM come from the germline V gene. Trimming removed 3 bases from V and 8 bases from J; junction bases left unmatched: 13. The CDR3 bases are TGTGCCAGCAGTTTCTACGACAGGGATCCTTTAAAGCAGTACTTC. This codes for CASSFYDRDPLKQYF.

The chain carries TRBV19 and TRBJ2-3; 9 bases map to TRBD2. The germline CDR1 and CDR2 sequences are LNHDA and SQIVND (reference sequence). CDR3 length: 14 residues. The junction had 3 bases not matched to a gene; V was cut back by 5 bases and J by 3 bases. CDR3 coding DNA: TGTGCCAGTAGTGAAGCGGGGGGAACAGATACGCAGTATTTT. This codes for CASSEAGGTDTQYF. Full variable domain (remainder filled in from reference TRBV19 and TRBJ2-3): DGGITQSPKYLFRKEGQNVTLSCEQNLNHDAMYWYRQDPGQGLRLIYYSQIVNDFQKGDIAEGYSVSREKKESFPLTVTSAQKNPTAFYLCASSEAGGTDTQYFGPGTRLTVL.

The chain links TRBV27 to TRBJ1-5; D is possibly TRBD1 (6 bases). Trimming pared 2 bases from V and 4 bases from J, leaving 12 bases between. The CDR3 has 15 residues. The germline gives CDR1 MNHEY, CDR2 SMNVEV (reference sequence). The CDR3 DNA sequence: TGTGCCAGCAGTTTACAGGGGTACGGTAATCAGCCCCAGCATTTT. Its translation: CASSLQGYGNQPQHF.

This chain joins TRBV7-9 and TRBJ1-1; a weak D match, TRBD1 (5 bases). Germline-derived CDR1 and CDR2 are SEHNR and FQNEAQ (reference sequence). CDR3 length: 15 residues. Trimming pared 6 bases from V and 4 bases from J, leaving 18 bases between. The CDR3 coding sequence is TGTGCCAGCAGTCCTCTCAGCTTGGGGGGCACTGAAGCTTTCTTT. Protein product: CASSPLSLGGTEAFF.

This chain joins TRBV30 and TRBJ2-3; D is unresolved. Germline CDR1 GTSNPN, CDR2 SVGIG (reference sequence). CDR3 length equals 13 residues. Trimming took off 3 bases at V and 0 bases at J, with 7 bases between the two ends. The CDR3 sequence is CAWRSPSTDTQYF. CDR3 DNA sequence: TGTGCCTGGAGATCTCCTAGCACAGATACGCAGTATTTT.

The rearrangement links TRBV25-1 to TRBJ2-1, with TRBD2 matching over 10 bases. Germline V CDR1 and CDR2: MGHDK, SYGVNS. Trimming removed 6 bases from V and 5 bases from J; junction bases left unmatched: 4. This CDR3 has 14 residues. CDR3 bases: TGTGCCAGCAGCCGAGGGACTAGCGACAATGAGCAGTTCTTC. Its protein is CASSRGTSDNEQFF.

V gene TRBV2 combines with J gene TRBJ2-7, with D possibly TRBD1 on 5 matching bases. The CDR3 spans 15 residues. The germline CDR1 and CDR2 sequences are SNHLY and FYNNEI. V lost 8 bases, J lost 5 bases, and 22 bases lay in between. The CDR3 nucleotides are TGTGCCAGCCACAGCCGACAGAGGACCGGCCACGAGCAGTACTTC. Amino acids: CASHSRQRTGHEQYF. The full variable domain, completed using reference TRBV2 and TRBJ2-7, is EPEVTQTPSHQVTQMGQEVILRCVPISNHLYFYWYRQILGQKVEFLVSFYNNEISEKSEIFDDQFSVERPDGSNFTLKIRSTKLEDSAMYFCASHSRQRTGHEQYFGPGTRLTVT.

The chain couples TRBV7-2 to TRBJ2-5; D remains unclear. This CDR3 spans 13 amino acids. Germline CDR1 SGHTA, CDR2 FQGNSA. Deletions cut 2 bases from V and 5 bases from J, with 9 bases between. This chain's CDR3 is CASSLRTRETQYF. CDR3 DNA: TGTGCCAGCAGCTTACGTACGCGTGAGACCCAGTACTTC.

The genes are TRBV4-3 and TRBJ1-2; D ambiguous. Germline lookup yields CDR1 LGHNA and CDR2 YSLEER. The germline V and J ends were trimmed by 0 bases and 4 bases, with 15 bases remaining between them. This CDR3 comprises 16 residues. CDR3 region: CASSQDRGLSAYGYTF. In DNA, the CDR3 is TGCGCCAGCAGCCAAGATCGAGGGTTATCTGCCTATGGCTACACCTTC.

V gene TRBV28 combines with J gene TRBJ1-1; tentatively, D is TRBD1 (6 bases). The CDR3 length is 16 residues. Germline-derived CDR1 and CDR2 are MDHEN and SYDVKM. Trimming removed 4 bases at V and 0 bases at J, with 15 bases between. This CDR3 reads CASSSVTGRVNTEAFF. DNA of the CDR3: TGTGCCAGCAGTTCTGTGACAGGACGGGTGAACACTGAAGCTTTCTTT.

The J gene is TRBJ1-1, the V gene TRBV6-5, with D possibly matching TRBD1 (5 bases). Trimming took 10 bases from V and 5 from J, leaving 14 bases between them. Germline V gene lookup returns CDR1 MNHEY and CDR2 SVGAGI. This CDR3 is 12 amino acids long. CDR3 sequence reads: CATRVRGTEAFF. The CDR3 DNA reads TGTGCCACCAGGGTACGAGGGACTGAAGCTTTCTTT.

The chain links TRBV10-3 to TRBJ1-1; 9 nucleotides align to TRBD1. V was clipped by 3 bases and J by 7 bases; unmatched bases: 6. Germline V gene lookup returns CDR1 ENHRY and CDR2 SYGVKD. The CDR3 is made up of 14 amino acids. The CDR3 loop is CAISDRQGEDEAFF. The CDR3 DNA sequence: TGTGCCATCAGTGATAGACAGGGGGAGGATGAAGCTTTCTTT.

The genes are TRBV19 and TRBJ2-7; 11 nucleotides agree with TRBD2. The CDR3 has 15 residues. CDR1 is LNHDA, CDR2 SQIVND, per germline (reference sequence). V shed 5 bases and J 2 bases; nucleotides not matched to a gene: 5. CDR3 in DNA: TGTGCCAGTAGTCCATCTAGCGGGGGGACCTACGAGCAGTACTTC. Translated: CASSPSSGGTYEQYF.

The sample holds a few counts of this clone. The gene calls are TRBV6-1 and TRBJ2-7, with TRBD1 matching over 9 bases. Germline assignment: CDR1 MNHNS and CDR2 SASEGT. The CDR3 has 15 amino acids. Losses at the gene ends were 3 bases for V and 2 bases for J; bases not matched to a gene: 5. CDR3: CASSEPRDRAYEQYF. CDR3 coding DNA: TGTGCCAGCAGTGAGCCCCGGGACAGGGCCTACGAGCAGTACTTC.